This T cell receptor (beta chain) was recovered during a study of identifying expanded T cells in peripheral blood. Study-level findings and limits: Over approximately two and four weeks, about 17 and 20 clones changed, versus approximately 1.2 between replicates.

In regard to this clone: Its antigen is not identified.

Looked up from germline, CDR1 is LNHDA and CDR2 is SQIVND (reference sequence). This CDR3 has 18 residues. V lost 3 bases, J lost 0 bases, and 20 bases lay in between. The protocol was immunoSEQ multiplex PCR, while the TCRdb copy is restricted to in-frame clones and leaves out a portion. The sample holds about 100,000 clones, roughly 88% seen once. The V and J genes are TRBV19 and TRBJ1-2, with D unresolved. The receptor comes from a person aged 18 to 69 in good health. The sequenced sample was blood. The CDR3 DNA sequence: TGTGCCAGTAGTATTACCCGGCCAATCTTGGGGTCTAACTATGGCTACACCTTC. As protein: CASSITRPILGSNYGYTF.